Presented here are 28 T cell receptor beta chains from one specimen sequenced in a study of blood T cell repertoires in COVID-19. TCRdb keeps only in-frame clones here, not all; method: immunoSEQ multiplex PCR. The sample includes about 72,000 clones, 85% to 90% of them seen just once. Sequenced sample: peripheral blood. These receptors were obtained from a man aged 70-80 years with active or convalescent COVID-19.

V gene TRBV3-1 (or the pseudogene TRBV3-2) combines with J gene TRBJ2-7; 7 bases line up with TRBD2. CDR1 and CDR2 from the germline V gene are LGHDT and YNNKEL (reference sequence). The junction had 9 bases not matched to a gene; V was cut back by 5 bases and J by 5 bases. This CDR3 comprises 14 residues. The CDR3 protein is CASSSREKVDEQYF. The CDR3, as DNA: TGTGCCAGCAGCTCGCGGGAGAAGGTCGACGAGCAGTACTTC.

The chain is built from TRBV2 and TRBJ2-2; D gene unclear. The CDR3 has 11 amino acids. Trimming cost V 6 bases and J 7 bases, with 6 bases left between them. From germline, CDR1 is SNHLY and CDR2 FYNNEI. The CDR3 is CASRADGELFF. CDR3 nucleotides: TGTGCCAGCAGGGCCGACGGGGAGCTGTTTTTT.

J is TRBJ2-7 and V is TRBV6-2 or TRBV6-3; no firm D call. V shed 6 bases and J shed 7 bases, with 16 bases lying between them. This CDR3 spans 13 amino acids. Germline V gene data show CDR1 as MNHEY and CDR2 as SVGEGT. This chain's CDR3 is CASSDTPLLEQYF. CDR3 in DNA: TGTGCCAGCAGCGATACACCTTTGTTAGAGCAGTACTTC.

The chain is built from TRBV21-1 and TRBJ1-4. TRBV21-1 is reported as a pseudogene. CDR3 length: 17 residues. Written as DNA, the CDR3 is TGTGCCAGCAGCGAACAAATGAAGGAGGAAACTAATGAAAAACTGTTTTTT. This sequence encodes CASSEQMKEETNEKLFF.

The chain couples TRBV5-4 to TRBJ2-1; 7 positions agree with TRBD1. CDR1 SGHNT and CDR2 YYREEE come from the germline V gene (reference sequence). Trimming took 2 bases from V and 9 from J; bases not matched to a gene: 8. The CDR3 loop spans 14 amino acids. CDR3 sequence: CASSFPRGGGEQFF. In DNA, the CDR3 is TGTGCCAGCAGCTTCCCGAGAGGGGGCGGTGAGCAGTTCTTC.

The chain uses TRBV5-6 and TRBJ1-2, with 8 bases fitting TRBD1. The trim removed 3 bases at V and 6 bases at J, leaving 10 bases unmatched. The CDR3 runs to 15 residues. Germline-derived CDR1 and CDR2 are SGHDT and YYEEEE. The CDR3 nucleotides are TGTGCCAGCAGCTCCCTAGCAGGGGGCGCGAATGGCTACACCTTC. Translating gives CASSSLAGGANGYTF.

This clone was counted only a few times. The chain carries TRBV5-1 and TRBJ1-4, with TRBD1 identical over 11 bases. CDR3 size: 15 residues. Germline V lookup: CDR1 SGHRS, CDR2 YFSETQ. With 4 bases clipped from V and 10 bases from J, the junction kept 9 bases outside the gene matches. The CDR3 nucleotides are TGCGCCAGCAGCGCCGGTGGACAGGGGGCAGGAAAACTGTTTTTT. This codes for CASSAGGQGAGKLFF.

This chain uses TRBV28 with TRBJ2-7, with D possibly TRBD1 on 5 matching bases. Between the trimmed V and J ends, which lost 2 bases and 5 bases, there was a span of 10 bases. The CDR3 loop spans 13 amino acids. Germline V CDR1 and CDR2: MDHEN, SYDVKM. The CDR3: CASSLTGVHEQYF. In DNA form, the CDR3 reads TGTGCCAGCAGTTTAACAGGCGTCCACGAGCAGTACTTC.

V usage is TRBV4-2 and J usage is TRBJ1-2, with TRBD1 matching 9 bases. Germline CDR1 and CDR2: LGHNA and YNFKEQ. The CDR3 runs 19 residues. J gave up 7 bases and V 0 bases, and 18 bases lay outside the gene matches. The CDR3 nucleotides are TGTGCCAGCAGCCAAGATACGCCTGGGGATTGGACAGGGGTAACTGGCTACACCTTC. It encodes CASSQDTPGDWTGVTGYTF.

The V call is TRBV4-1, the J call TRBJ1-1; D is uncertain. V lost 1 base, J lost 0 bases, and 6 bases lay in between. Germline V gene lookup returns CDR1 MGHRA and CDR2 YSYEKL. CDR3 size: 14 residues. CDR3: CASSQGLLNTEAFF. The CDR3, as DNA: TGCGCCAGCAGCCAAGGACTCCTGAACACTGAAGCTTTCTTT.

This clone has a single count. V usage is TRBV5-5 and J usage is TRBJ1-4, with D maybe TRBD1 (6 bases). This CDR3 region has 15 residues. Trimming removed 0 bases from V and 6 bases from J, with 12 bases in between. Germline V CDR1 and CDR2: SGHKS, YYEKEE (reference sequence). The DNA of the CDR3 is TGTGCCAGCAGCTTGGGGTGGGGGCTGGATGAAAAACTGTTTTTT. It is translated as CASSLGWGLDEKLFF.

The genes are TRBV9 and TRBJ2-2, with TRBD2 identical over 8 bases. Germline V CDR1 and CDR2: SGDLS, YYNGEE. Trimming at V came to 2 bases and at J to 1 base, leaving 7 bases not matched to a gene. The length of the CDR3 is 17 residues. DNA for the CDR3: TGTGCCAGCAGCGTTGGGCTAGCGGGTGGGAACACCGGGGAGCTGTTTTTT. It translates to CASSVGLAGGNTGELFF. Full variable domain (rest looked up from reference TRBV9 and TRBJ2-2): DSGVTQTPKHLITATGQRVTLRCSPRSGDLSVYWYQQSLDQGLQFLIQYYNGEERAKGNILERFSAQQFPDLHSELNLSSLELGDSALYFCASSVGLAGGNTGELFFGEGSRLTVL.

The V and J genes are TRBV6-5 and TRBJ1-2; 7 bases match TRBD1. Germline lookup yields CDR1 MNHEY and CDR2 SVGAGI. V trimming: 2 bases; J trimming: 0 bases; junction bases outside the gene matches: 3. The CDR3 sequence is 15 residues long. The CDR3 loop is CASSYGGQANYGYTF. CDR3 nucleotide sequence: TGTGCCAGCAGTTACGGAGGACAGGCTAACTATGGCTACACCTTC.

This CDR3 is CAISQPLGGETYGYTF. In DNA, the CDR3 is TGTGCCATCAGCCAACCCCTCGGGGGAGAGACCTATGGCTACACCTTC. This chain joins TRBV10-3 and TRBJ1-2, with D perhaps matching TRBD1 (5 bases). This CDR3 spans 16 amino acids. Deletions cut 6 bases from V and 4 bases from J, with 21 bases between. Germline-derived CDR1 and CDR2 are ENHRY and SYGVKD.

The chain couples TRBV9 to TRBJ1-2; no reliable D call. The V end lost 3 bases, the J end lost 1 base, and 13 bases lay between the germline ends. This CDR3 has 15 amino acids. Germline CDR1 and CDR2: SGDLS and YYNGEE. The CDR3 DNA reads as TGTGCCAGCAGCGCGCGGGGAGCCGGTAACTATGGCTACACCTTC. This gives the protein CASSARGAGNYGYTF.

The chain links TRBV4-2 to TRBJ1-5, with D possibly being TRBD1 (5 bases). Germline assignment: CDR1 LGHNA and CDR2 YNFKEQ. The CDR3 is 13 amino acids. The germline V and J ends were trimmed by 4 bases and 11 bases, with 15 bases remaining between them. The CDR3 reads CASSPKGSGAQHF. The CDR3 region has the DNA TGTGCCAGCAGCCCGAAGGGGAGCGGGGCCCAGCATTTT.

The rearrangement links TRBV19 to TRBJ2-4, with TRBD1 as a possible D gene (6 bases). V was trimmed by 3 bases and J by 0 bases, leaving 21 bases between them. The germline CDR1 and CDR2 sequences are LNHDA and SQIVND (reference sequence). The CDR3 runs 19 residues. The CDR3 here is CASSIPPGQRLLAKNIQYF. The CDR3 DNA reads TGTGCCAGTAGTATCCCTCCGGGACAAAGATTACTAGCCAAAAACATTCAGTACTTC.

The chain is built from TRBV19 and TRBJ2-1; 12 bases match TRBD2. The CDR3 runs 16 residues. The germline V gene has CDR1 LNHDA and CDR2 SQIVND (reference sequence). The V segment lost 5 bases and the J segment 7 bases; nucleotides outside the gene matches: 9. The chain's CDR3 is CASSPRTSGIGNEQFF. The CDR3 nucleotides are TGTGCCAGTAGTCCGCGGACTAGCGGGATAGGGAATGAGCAGTTCTTC.

DNA for the CDR3: TGTGCCAGCAGTGAACGCCGCGGGAGCACGGCTAATGAAAAACTGTTTTTT. Translation gives CASSERRGSTANEKLFF. The gene calls are TRBV2 and TRBJ1-4; D remains unclear. The CDR3 contains 17 residues. The V end lost 2 bases, the J end lost 3 bases, and 16 bases lay between the germline ends. CDR1 is SNHLY, CDR2 FYNNEI, per germline.

CDR3 in amino acids: CAWSPGSYEQYF. Written as DNA, the CDR3 is TGTGCCTGGAGCCCGGGTTCCTACGAGCAGTACTTC. This chain links TRBV30 with TRBJ2-7, with D hard to call. Germline V lookup: CDR1 GTSNPN, CDR2 SVGIG (reference sequence). The CDR3 totals 12 residues. V was pared by 3 bases and J by 1 base, with 7 bases between.

The chain couples TRBV24-1 to TRBJ2-1, with 14 bases matching TRBD2. CDR3 length equals 16 residues. V shed 3 bases and J 9 bases; nucleotides not matched to a gene: 6. Germline V gene lookup returns CDR1 KGHDR and CDR2 SFDVKD. CDR3 loop: CATSDPGTSGSGEQFF. CDR3 sequence (DNA): TGTGCCACCAGTGATCCCGGGACTAGCGGGAGCGGTGAGCAGTTCTTC.

This rearrangement joins TRBV27 to TRBJ2-7; TRBD1 matches 8 bases. Germline values: CDR1 MNHEY, CDR2 SMNVEV (reference sequence). V shed 5 bases, J shed 1 base, and the junction held 10 bases outside the gene matches. This CDR3 region has 16 residues. As DNA, the CDR3 is TGTGCCAGCAGTCCTATCGGACAGGGCTTTTCCTACGAGCAGTACTTC. Translated: CASSPIGQGFSYEQYF.

The V call is TRBV6-2 or TRBV6-3, the J call TRBJ1-1, with D perhaps matching TRBD1 (5 bases). Germline CDR1 and CDR2: MNHEY and SVGEGT. The CDR3 covers 15 residues. V dropped 6 bases and J dropped 3 bases, with 17 bases sitting between them. The CDR3 DNA is TGTGCCAGCAGCTTATCGCTCAGGGCGGACACTGAAGCTTTCTTT. Its protein product is CASSLSLRADTEAFF.

The CDR3 sequence: CSVLYTEAFF. The CDR3 nucleotides read TGCAGCGTCCTCTACACTGAAGCTTTCTTT. The chain carries TRBV29-1 and TRBJ1-1, with D unresolved. Germline assignment: CDR1 SQVTM and CDR2 ANQGSEA. The CDR3 spans 10 residues. V gave up 6 bases and J gave up 3 bases, with 5 bases separating them.

The V call is TRBV7-2, the J call TRBJ2-1, with D uncertain. Per the germline V gene, CDR1 is SGHTA and CDR2 is FQGNSA. The CDR3 loop spans 12 amino acids. V lost 6 bases to trimming and J lost 7 bases, with 10 bases between them. In nucleotides, the CDR3 is TGTGCCAGCAGAATAAGTCGGAATGAGCAGTTCTTC. Its translation: CASRISRNEQFF.

The chain combines TRBV5-5 with TRBJ2-1; 9 bases are a match to TRBD1. V lost 3 bases, J lost 5 bases, and 6 bases stayed unmatched. The germline gives CDR1 SGHKS, CDR2 YYEKEE (reference sequence). CDR3 length: 15 amino acids. The CDR3 nucleotides are TGTGCCAGCAGCTGGGACAGGGCGGGTAACAATGAGCAGTTCTTC. Its translation: CASSWDRAGNNEQFF.

The V gene is TRBV7-9, the J gene TRBJ2-1; a weak D match, TRBD1 (5 bases). Germline CDR1 reads SEHNR; CDR2 reads FQNEAQ (reference sequence). The CDR3 consists of 15 residues. The ends were cut back, 3 bases at V and 8 bases at J, with 17 bases in the middle. The chain's CDR3 is CASSFPSVGAHEQFF. CDR3 bases: TGTGCCAGCAGCTTCCCGAGTGTAGGGGCTCATGAGCAGTTCTTC.

This chain connects TRBV19 to TRBJ1-5, with TRBD1 identical over 7 bases. The germline gives CDR1 LNHDA, CDR2 SQIVND (reference sequence). V shed 6 bases and J 0 bases; nucleotides not matched to a gene: 20. The CDR3 runs 20 residues. CDR3 in amino acids: CASSLLPGTVRAHSNQPQHF. The CDR3 coding sequence is TGTGCCAGTAGCCTACTACCCGGGACAGTCAGGGCCCATAGCAATCAGCCCCAGCATTTT.